This T cell receptor (beta chain) was sequenced during a study of regulatory T cells in long-lasting Graves disease. General study points: Clonotypes that were public and shared totalled a few thousand in persistent patients versus roughly 1,000 in new patients. Authors noted too few samples as a limitation.

This clonotype was detected only a few times. The antigen remains undetermined. Time point of the sample: newly diagnosed GD, antithyroid drugs for less than 3 months. PBMC RNA was the source of the TCR library. In building TCR beta libraries, iRepertoire HTBI primers were used together with Arm-PCR of CDR3 regions. TCRdb processed the multiplex PCR reads anew with MiXCR; each CDR3 protein has one entry. Of some 400,000 distinct CDR3 sequences in the sample, 15% were seen once. V lost 2 bases and J 3 bases, leaving 14 bases between the germline ends. This CDR3 spans 15 amino acids. Germline loops: CDR1 SGHRS, CDR2 YFSETQ. These records were also assigned to another study, of T cells in Graves' hyperthyroidism and ophthalmopathy. That study adds: Through a model of 13 V-J features, ophthalmopathy was separated from stable hyperthyroidism. The model made its ophthalmopathy prediction, and onset followed a median around 6.5 months later.

The rearrangement joins TRBV5-1 to TRBJ2-5; the D gene is possibly TRBD2 (6 bases). Sequenced material: peripheral blood mononuclear cells (PBMCs), taken at new diagnosis, from a patient treated with antithyroid drugs. This receptor was taken from a woman in her twenties or thirties with Graves disease. The CDR3 DNA reads TGCGCCAGCAGCTTAGCCGGGACTTCAAAAGAGACCCAGTACTTC. This codes for CASSLAGTSKETQYF.